Below, 19 T cell receptor beta chains from the same sample are listed, as sequenced in a study of cytomegalovirus exposure and HLA in healthy donors (dated by TCRdb to about 2017). The library relied on the immunoSEQ multiplex PCR assay. TCRdb took over this immuneACCESS table, retaining in-frame rearrangements with V and J assigned. Such tables are incomplete; in checked studies, under half of the missing clones stem from an unresolved V gene, and the remainder is unexplained. The table for this sample lists 120,000 or so clones; approximately 94% of them were counted only once. The top ten clones comprise about 1.7% of the sample. Sequenced: PBMCs. The receptors derive from a young man in good health and CMV-seronegative.

This clone was observed a single time. The CDR3 protein is CASRLGGGGSYEQYF. In DNA form, the CDR3 reads TGTGCCAGCAGACTGGGAGGGGGAGGGTCCTACGAGCAGTACTTC. This chain connects TRBV28 to TRBJ2-7; D possibly corresponds to TRBD2 (7 bases). This CDR3 has 15 amino acids. Deletions cut 6 bases from V and 1 base from J, with 16 bases between. Germline V gene sequence: CDR1 MDHEN, CDR2 SYDVKM. Combining the CDR3 with reference TRBV28 and TRBJ2-7 gives the whole variable domain DVKVTQSSRYLVKRTGEKVFLECVQDMDHENMFWYRQDPGLGLRLIYFSYDVKMKEKGDIPEGYSVSREKKERFSLILESASTNQTSMYLCASRLGGGGSYEQYFGPGTRLTVT.

V gene TRBV9 combines with J gene TRBJ2-1; the D gene is possibly TRBD2 (5 bases). V dropped 2 bases and J dropped 7 bases, with 16 bases sitting between them. Germline CDR1 is SGDLS and CDR2 is YYNGEE. CDR3 length equals 15 residues. The CDR3 DNA is TGTGCCAGCAGCGTCCTAATGGGAGTGGGGAATGAGCAGTTCTTC. As protein: CASSVLMGVGNEQFF.

This chain links TRBV6-5 with TRBJ2-3; no clear D gene. This CDR3 is built from 13 residues. Trimming shortened V by 2 bases and J by 1 base, and 4 bases separated the two germline ends. The V gene's germline CDR1 is MNHEY and CDR2 SVGAGI. This CDR3 reads CASSYPGTDTQYF. CDR3 DNA: TGTGCCAGCAGTTACCCGGGCACAGATACGCAGTATTTT.

The chain's CDR3 is CASRLGGPGYGYTF. The CDR3 nucleotides are TGTGCCAGCAGACTAGGGGGACCCGGCTATGGCTACACCTTC. This chain connects TRBV27 to TRBJ1-2; D might be TRBD1 (6 bases). Trimming shortened V by 6 bases and J by 4 bases, and 15 bases separated the two germline ends. Germline V gene sequence: CDR1 MNHEY, CDR2 SMNVEV (reference sequence). The CDR3 is 14 amino acids.

CDR3 nucleotides: TGCGCCAGCAGCTTGGAGGCGGGCAGCCTCTACGAGCAGTACTTC. Translated: CASSLEAGSLYEQYF. The chain uses TRBV5-1 and TRBJ2-7; the D gene is possibly TRBD2 (5 bases). Trimming took 0 bases from V and 3 from J, leaving 13 bases between them. Per the germline V gene, CDR1 is SGHRS and CDR2 is YFSETQ. This CDR3 has 15 residues.

V is TRBV5-4 and J is TRBJ2-7; TRBD2 matches 8 bases. The CDR3 length is 16 residues. V trimming: 0 bases; J trimming: 0 bases; junction bases outside the gene matches: 5. Germline V gene data show CDR1 as SGHNT and CDR2 as YYREEE (reference sequence). CDR3 coding DNA: TGTGCCAGCAGCTTGGCCGGCGGGGGGAACTCCTACGAGCAGTACTTC. This codes for CASSLAGGGNSYEQYF.

A note on this clone: The junction departs from germline at one end; a sequencing error may be responsible. This chain uses TRBV25-1 with TRBJ2-1; D is possibly TRBD1 (6 bases). The CDR3 length is 14 residues. Germline loops: CDR1 MGHDK, CDR2 SYGVNS. The CDR3 here is CAITRDISNNEQFF. The DNA for the CDR3 is TGTGCCATCACCCGGGACATCTCCAACAATGAGCAGTTCTTC.

The chain is built from TRBV5-4 and TRBJ1-5, with no clear D. The CDR3 is 13 amino acids. V was cut by 0 bases and J by 6 bases, with 7 bases left in between. Germline assignment: CDR1 SGHNT and CDR2 YYREEE (reference sequence). This CDR3 reads CASSLGPGQPQHF. In DNA, the CDR3 is TGTGCCAGCAGCTTGGGTCCGGGTCAGCCCCAGCATTTT. Full variable domain (remainder filled in from reference TRBV5-4 and TRBJ1-5): ETGVTQSPTHLIKTRGQQVTLRCSSQSGHNTVSWYQQALGQGPQFIFQYYREEENGRGNFPPRFSGLQFPNYSSELNVNALELDDSALYLCASSLGPGQPQHFGDGTRLSIL.

This sequence joins TRBV9 and TRBJ1-1, with D possibly matching TRBD1 (5 bases). The V end was cut by 4 bases, the J end by 6 bases, with 10 bases between. This CDR3 has 12 amino acids. Germline values: CDR1 SGDLS, CDR2 YYNGEE. CDR3 bases: TGTGCCAGCAGCCCATGGGGCGCTGAAGCTTTCTTT. Translated, it gives CASSPWGAEAFF. The whole variable domain, remainder taken from reference TRBV9 and TRBJ1-1, is DSGVTQTPKHLITATGQRVTLRCSPRSGDLSVYWYQQSLDQGLQFLIQYYNGEERAKGNILERFSAQQFPDLHSELNLSSLELGDSALYFCASSPWGAEAFFGQGTRLTVV.

V gene TRBV10-2 combines with J gene TRBJ1-1, with TRBD1 identical over 7 bases. V lost 7 bases, J lost 1 base, and 6 bases stayed unmatched. Germline V gene data show CDR1 as WSHSY and CDR2 as SAAADI. This CDR3 has 14 amino acids. CDR3 DNA sequence: TGCGCCAGCACAGAGAGACAGGGGAACACTGAAGCTTTCTTT. Translating gives CASTERQGNTEAFF.

This chain connects TRBV4-3 to TRBJ1-3; D is uncertain. Germline-derived CDR1 and CDR2 are LGHNA and YSLEER. Trimming took off 0 bases at V and 0 bases at J, with 12 bases between the two ends. The length of the CDR3 is 17 residues. CDR3 nucleotides: TGCGCCAGCAGCCAAGACGCCCCGAGAAACTCTGGAAACACCATATATTTT. Protein sequence: CASSQDAPRNSGNTIYF.

This rearrangement joins TRBV19 to TRBJ1-1; the D gene is possibly TRBD1 (6 bases). Germline CDR1 reads LNHDA; CDR2 reads SQIVND (reference sequence). Trimming stripped 1 base from V and 0 bases from J, with 12 bases between. This CDR3 has 16 amino acids. CDR3 loop: CASSIGQGFMNTEAFF. CDR3 sequence (DNA): TGTGCCAGTAGTATAGGGCAGGGGTTTATGAACACTGAAGCTTTCTTT.

The J gene is TRBJ1-2, the V gene TRBV7-2, with 8 bases that match TRBD1. The CDR3 sequence is 14 residues long. Germline lookup yields CDR1 SGHTA and CDR2 FQGNSA. V lost 8 bases to trimming and J lost 3 bases; unmatched junction nucleotides: 8. In DNA form, the CDR3 reads TGTGCCAGCGGACCGACAGGGGAAGACTATGGCTACACCTTC. It translates to CASGPTGEDYGYTF.

V gene TRBV4-2 combines with J gene TRBJ2-1, with D unclear. Trimming took off 0 bases at V and 7 bases at J, with 16 bases between the two ends. The CDR3 length is 16 residues. Germline V CDR1 and CDR2: LGHNA, YNFKEQ. The CDR3 region has the DNA TGTGCCAGCAGCCAAGAATACAGTGGGTACTCAAATGAGCAGTTCTTC. It encodes CASSQEYSGYSNEQFF.

The chain carries TRBV28 and TRBJ2-7; D possibly corresponds to TRBD2 (6 bases). Germline values: CDR1 MDHEN, CDR2 SYDVKM. This CDR3 comprises 17 residues. V lost 4 bases and J 0 bases, leaving 19 bases between the germline ends. The DNA of the CDR3 is TGTGCCAGCAGTTCTACGCTCGGAGGGTCCAACTCCTACGAGCAGTACTTC. Its translation: CASSSTLGGSNSYEQYF.

This clone was observed once. The chain is built from TRBV7-8 and TRBJ1-5; TRBD1 matches 10 bases. Germline trimming cut 5 bases from V and 7 bases from J; bases unmatched to any gene: 8. The V gene's germline CDR1 is SGHVS and CDR2 FQNEAQ. There are 15 residues in the CDR3. CDR3 amino acids: CASSPGTGVKQPQHF. The DNA of the CDR3 is TGTGCCAGCAGCCCCGGGACAGGGGTAAAACAGCCCCAGCATTTT.

The chain employs TRBV18 and TRBJ2-5; TRBD1 matches 7 bases. The germline V gene encodes CDR1 KGHSH and CDR2 LQKENI. The J segment lost 3 bases and the V segment lost 4 bases, leaving 5 bases of the junction unmatched. The CDR3 has 14 amino acids. The CDR3 nucleotides read TGTGCCAGCTCACAGTACAGGGGCGAAGAGACCCAGTACTTC. Translating it yields CASSQYRGEETQYF.

The rearrangement joins TRBV4-2 to TRBJ2-7; D is possibly TRBD2 (7 bases). The CDR3 loop spans 17 amino acids. The germline V gene encodes CDR1 LGHNA and CDR2 YNFKEQ. The V gene lost 3 bases and the J gene lost 2 bases, with 20 bases spanning the gap. The CDR3 here is CASSQAGGGGQTYEQYF. The CDR3 nucleotides read TGTGCCAGCAGCCAGGCCGGAGGGGGAGGGCAAACCTACGAGCAGTACTTC.

This sequence joins TRBV27 and TRBJ1-2; TRBD1 matches 7 bases. Germline values: CDR1 MNHEY, CDR2 SMNVEV (reference sequence). V lost 4 bases to trimming and J lost 5 bases; unmatched junction nucleotides: 7. This CDR3 is 14 amino acids long. The CDR3 DNA reads TGTGCCAGCAGTTCCGGGACAGCCCTTTATGGCTACACCTTC. Translated, it gives CASSSGTALYGYTF.